The rows below give T cell receptor beta chains drawn from one sample of a study of regulatory T cells in long-lasting Graves disease. TCRdb analysed the multiplex PCR reads with MiXCR anew, one entry per CDR3 protein. The data contain some 220,000 distinct CDR3 sequences, approximately 18% of them singletons. In addition, the sample was reused for a study of T cells in Graves' hyperthyroidism and ophthalmopathy.

This material consisted of peripheral blood mononuclear cells (PBMCs), taken at new diagnosis, from a patient treated with antithyroid drugs. Every receptor here comes from a woman aged 25 to 45 with Graves disease. Both conserved end residues are trimmed from each CDR3. D genes are given only for firm matches.

v_call d_call cdr3_aa
TRBV12-3/TRBV12-4 - ASSLRTVPTEAF
TRBV10-3 - AISGGGLGDTQY
TRBV10-1 - ASSEDSSYNEQF
TRBV5-5 - ASSLEVAHYGYT
TRBV28 - ASSSSGRKGSQPQH
TRBV3-1 - ASSHSPPGPWGIEQF
TRBV19 TRBD1 ASSLRTGDFYNEQF
TRBV7-9 - ASSLALRKAF
TRBV11-2 TRBD2 ASSLALGLAGDNEQF
TRBV2 - ASSSSQGGGQQY
TRBV12-3/TRBV12-4 - ASSPTGIDTEAF
TRBV19 - ASSIVGLTEAF
TRBV5-8 - ASSLGSRSTDTQY
TRBV18 TRBD1 ASSPFQGADTQY
TRBV2 TRBD1 ASSGTGGRDYGYT
TRBV5-1 - ASSLGQGSDYT
TRBV7-2 TRBD2 AAGSGGAITGELF
TRBV9 - ASSVGLGQPQH